This TCR beta chain appears in the sequencing data of a study of cytomegalovirus exposure and HLA in healthy donors. General study points: The likely explanation for a cluster of highly shared sequence variants was sequencing artifact.

As regards this clone: Antigen specificity is unknown.

Germline CDR1 and CDR2: SGHRS and YFSETQ. This CDR3 contains 16 residues. The ends were cut back, 0 bases at V and 0 bases at J, with 10 bases in the middle. These donors, healthy bone marrow donors, were studied. With 60 Vbeta and 13 Jbeta primers, the PCR was carried out. TCRdb keeps only in-frame clones here, not all; method: immunoSEQ multiplex PCR. Seen here are around 130,000 clones, approximately 69% observed once, and the top ten hold 6.6%. The sequenced sample consisted of PBMCs. The genes are TRBV5-1 and TRBJ1-3; no clear D gene. This receptor was taken from a man aged 40-49 years in good health and CMV-seropositive. The CDR3 here is CASSLGMSSSGNTIYF. DNA of the CDR3: TGCGCCAGCAGCTTGGGGATGTCTAGCTCTGGAAACACCATATATTTT.